This T cell receptor beta chain was documented in a study of response to subunit inactivated influenza vaccine. This clonotype was observed a few times. Its antigen is not known. CDR3 length equals 12 residues. Per the germline V gene, CDR1 is MDHEN and CDR2 is SYDVKM. Deletions cut 6 bases from V and 4 bases from J, with 7 bases between. TCRdb fed the RT-PCR reads into MiXCR, producing one record per CDR3 protein. The sample holds about 480,000 distinct CDR3 sequences, approximately 13% seen once. Points from the study as a whole: Authors suggested that a seasonal influenza vaccination recruits few new T cells each time.

The clonotype was recovered from a man aged 50-60 years who received an inactivated influenza vaccine. V is TRBV28 and J is TRBJ2-1; D is unresolved. Sample: PBMCs from blood, taken more than 35 days after vaccination. The CDR3 sequence: CASRATYNEQFF. The CDR3 DNA reads as TGTGCCAGCAGGGCGACGTACAATGAGCAGTTCTTC.